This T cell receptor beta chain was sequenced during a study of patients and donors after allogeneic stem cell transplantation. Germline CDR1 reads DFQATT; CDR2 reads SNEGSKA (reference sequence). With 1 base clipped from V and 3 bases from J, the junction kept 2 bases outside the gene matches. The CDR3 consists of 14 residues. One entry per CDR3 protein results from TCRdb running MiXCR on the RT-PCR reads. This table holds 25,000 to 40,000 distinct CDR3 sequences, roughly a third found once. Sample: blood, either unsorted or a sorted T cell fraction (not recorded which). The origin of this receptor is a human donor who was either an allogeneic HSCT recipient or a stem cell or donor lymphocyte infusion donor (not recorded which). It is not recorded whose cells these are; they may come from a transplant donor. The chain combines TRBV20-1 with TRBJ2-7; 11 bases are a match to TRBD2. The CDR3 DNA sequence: TGCAGTGCTAGAGTAGCGGGAGGGCTCTACGAGCAGTACTTC. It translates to CSARVAGGLYEQYF.